Described below is a single T cell receptor beta chain sequence and its context. Its antigen is currently unknown. This sample is drawn from a study of cytomegalovirus exposure and HLA in healthy donors. Study observations and caveats: In a later analysis, an Asian-associated ancestry cluster reportedly showed fewer N-insertions than the roughly 650-donor mean.

Primers: 60 Vbeta forward and 13 Jbeta reverse. Assay used: immunoSEQ multiplex PCR; TCRdb lists only in-frame clones, some missing. Of about 160,000 clones in the sample, approximately 80% are singletons; the top ten hold roughly 2.8%. This CDR3 contains 15 residues. CDR1 and CDR2 (germline): SGHTA, FQGNSA. V lost 5 bases and J 2 bases, leaving 16 bases between the germline ends. This receptor was identified in a woman in her forties in good health and CMV-seropositive. The chain uses TRBV7-2 and TRBJ2-7; tentative D call: TRBD2 (6 bases). Sequencing was done on a sample of PBMCs. For the CDR3, the DNA is TGTGCCAGCAGCCCCACGGCTGGCGGGACCTACGAGCAGTACTTC. This encodes CASSPTAGGTYEQYF. Drawing the rest from reference TRBV7-2 and TRBJ2-7, the complete variable domain is GAGVSQSPSNKVTEKGKDVELRCDPISGHTALYWYRQSLGQGLEFLIYFQGNSAPDKSGLPSDRFSAERTGGSVSTLTIQRTQQEDSAVYLCASSPTAGGTYEQYFGPGTRLTVT.